This is a list of T cell receptor beta chains from one sample in a study of blood T cells in healthy people across ages. TCRdb used MiXCR to reprocess the 5' RACE reads, holding one entry per CDR3 protein. The table lists over 700,000 distinct CDR3 sequences, roughly 25% of them singletons. The sample was also reused in another study, on T cells of mothers and their children.

The sample consisted of blood. The receptors were gathered from a boy aged 5-17 years in good health. The CDR3 runs from the conserved cysteine through the conserved F or W. A D gene is named only where the DNA matches it firmly. The listing skips clone size in some rows; elsewhere it reads once, few, many or a size class.

>TRBJ2-6|few|NA|TRBV29-1
TGCAGCGTTGAAGATGAAGGAGGGCTTGGGGCCAACGTCCTGACTTTC
CSVEDEGGLGANVLTF
>TRBJ2-7|NA|TRBD2|TRBV6-2/TRBV6-3
TGTGCCAGCACCTACCCTGGCCTGGCTAGCGGGATCTACGAGCAGTACTTC
CASTYPGLASGIYEQYF
>TRBJ2-3|NA|NA|TRBV3-1
TGTGCCAGCAGTCAAGCGGCCTTCGCCTCGGATACGCAGTATTTT
CASSQAAFASDTQYF
>TRBJ1-1|NA|NA|TRBV20-1
TGCAGTGCTACCCCGTATGAAGCTTTCTTT
CSATPYEAFF
>TRBJ1-1|once|TRBD1|TRBV5-1
TGCGCCAGCAGCTCCACCGGGACAGGGGGCATGAACACTGAAGCTTTCTTT
CASSSTGTGGMNTEAFF
>TRBJ2-3|NA|NA|TRBV4-3
TGCGCCAGCAGCCACAGTCTTACTAGCACAGATACGCAGTATTTT
CASSHSLTSTDTQYF
>TRBJ2-5|few|TRBD2|TRBV6-1
TGTGCCACCTCGGCGGGGGTGGAAGAGACCCAGTACTTC
CATSAGVEETQYF
>TRBJ2-5|few|NA|TRBV6-5
TGTGCCAGCAGTTACTACCCAACAGGGACAGAGACCCAGTACTTC
CASSYYPTGTETQYF
>TRBJ1-2|NA|TRBD1|TRBV14
TGTGCCAGCAGCGTCCGACAGGGAGGGTATGGCTACACCTTC
CASSVRQGGYGYTF
>TRBJ1-2|NA|NA|TRBV4-2
TGTGCCAGCAGCCAAGATCCCGGCAGGGATCTTTACACCTTC
CASSQDPGRDLYTF
>TRBJ2-5|once|TRBD2|TRBV7-9
TGTGCCAGCAGCCCCCCACTAGCGGGAGAAGAGACCCAGTACTTC
CASSPPLAGEETQYF
>TRBJ2-1|NA|TRBD2|TRBV12-3/TRBV12-4
TGTGCCAGCAGTCAGCGGGGGGGCCTAGGTGAGCAGTTCTTC
CASSQRGGLGEQFF
>TRBJ2-2|NA|NA|TRBV4-3
TGCGCCAGCAGCCAAGTAGACAGAAACACCGGGGAGCTGTTTTTT
CASSQVDRNTGELFF
>TRBJ2-1|few|TRBD2|TRBV12-3/TRBV12-4
TGTGCCAGCGGACTAGCTGCGAACAATGAGCAGTTCTTC
CASGLAANNEQFF
>TRBJ2-7|NA|NA|TRBV5-1
TGCGCCAGCAGCTTTTCCGGCGGTCCCTACGAGCAGTACTTC
CASSFSGGPYEQYF
>TRBJ2-1|few|NA|TRBV28
TGTGCCAGCAGTTCTTGGGACGCCACGTTGGATGAGCAGTTCTTC
CASSSWDATLDEQFF
>TRBJ2-1|few|TRBD1|TRBV29-1
TGCAGCGTTGAGTTGACAGGGGGCAATGAGCAGTTCTTC
CSVELTGGNEQFF
>TRBJ2-3|NA|NA|TRBV12-3/TRBV12-4
TGTGGCAGAGCGCGGGGAGATGCGGAGTATTTT
CGRARGDAEYF
>TRBJ2-7|NA|TRBD2|TRBV6-1
TGTGCCAGCAGTGAAAGGGAGGGGATCGGCTCCTACGAGCAGTACTTC
CASSEREGIGSYEQYF
>TRBJ2-1|few|TRBD2|TRBV6-6
TGTGCCAGCAGGGTCGGACTAGCGGGAGCAGTGGAGCAGTTCTTC
CASRVGLAGAVEQFF
>TRBJ2-1|NA|NA|TRBV19
TGTGCCAGTAGTATGGTCCCATTCGCCGGCAATGAGCAGTTCTTC
CASSMVPFAGNEQFF
>TRBJ2-7|NA|NA|TRBV7-9
TGTGCCAGCAGCCCCGAAACAGGGTTCTACGAGCAGTACTTC
CASSPETGFYEQYF
>TRBJ2-3|few|NA|TRBV7-2
TGTGCCAGCAGCTTAAATGGTAGACCAGATACGCAGTATTTT
CASSLNGRPDTQYF
>TRBJ1-2|NA|TRBD1|TRBV29-1
TGCAGCGTAACAGGGGTATATGGCTACACCTTC
CSVTGVYGYTF
>TRBJ2-7|few|NA|TRBV29-1
TGCAGCGTGGGGGACACCACTAGCTACGAGCAGTACTTC
CSVGDTTSYEQYF
>TRBJ2-7|once|TRBD1|TRBV20-1
TGCAGTGCCGCGGGACAGGCTGACGAGCAGTACTTC
CSAAGQADEQYF
>TRBJ2-7|NA|TRBD2|TRBV5-1
TGCGCCAGCAGCCCTGGAGTACTAGCGGGGGCCCACTACGAGCAGTACTTC
CASSPGVLAGAHYEQYF
>TRBJ2-7|NA|NA|TRBV27
TGCGCCAGCACCGCCGGGACGGAATGGACCTACGAGCAGTACTTC
CASTAGTEWTYEQYF
>TRBJ2-1|NA|NA|TRBV12-3/TRBV12-4
TGTGCCAGCAGTTTGGGGGACTCGGGGTTTAATGAGCAGTTCTTC
CASSLGDSGFNEQFF
>TRBJ2-1|NA|TRBD2|TRBV7-2
TGTGCCAGCAGCTTATTCGGGGGGACTGATGAGCAGTTCTTC
CASSLFGGTDEQFF
>TRBJ2-5|NA|NA|TRBV6-2/TRBV6-3
TGTGCCAGCAGTTACTCGGGTAGCAAGTCCCAGTACTTC
CASSYSGSKSQYF
>TRBJ2-7|NA|NA|TRBV5-1
TGCGCCAGCAGCACCGGACAGTTTCCCTACGAGCAGTACTTC
CASSTGQFPYEQYF
>TRBJ2-5|few|NA|TRBV12-3/TRBV12-4
TGTGCCAGCTCGACCGGCGGAACCAACCAAGAGACCCAGTACTTC
CASSTGGTNQETQYF
>TRBJ1-1|NA|NA|TRBV7-2
TGTGCCAGCAGCCCCGGCGGGGGGCTCATGAACACTGAAGCTTTCTTT
CASSPGGGLMNTEAFF
>TRBJ2-3|many|NA|TRBV12-3/TRBV12-4
TGTGCCAGCAGTTCGGGACCGCAGGGAGATACGCAGTATTTT
CASSSGPQGDTQYF
>TRBJ2-7|few|NA|TRBV27
TGTGCCAGCAGAGCCGGGCCCCCGGTGGTCTACGAGCAGTACTTC
CASRAGPPVVYEQYF
>TRBJ2-1|NA|NA|TRBV2
TGTGCCAGCATGGAGCAGTTCTTC
CASMEQFF
>TRBJ2-2|few|TRBD1|TRBV28
TGTGCCAGAAAGATAAGCCGGGACAGGGATCCCGGGGAGCTGTTTTTT
CARKISRDRDPGELFF
>TRBJ2-7|NA|NA|TRBV6-2/TRBV6-3
TGTGCCATCGCACAGGGCTACGAGCAGTACTTC
CAIAQGYEQYF
>TRBJ2-7|few|NA|TRBV7-2
TGTGCCAGCAGCTTATCCGCAGTACCGTACGAGCAGTACTTC
CASSLSAVPYEQYF
>TRBJ2-7|few|NA|TRBV5-1
TGCGCCAGCAGCTCCGGGGGTCCCTCCTACGAGCAGTACTTC
CASSSGGPSYEQYF
>TRBJ2-5|few|NA|TRBV14
TGTGCCAGCAGCCAAGATTATAAAATTGGGGAGACCCAGTACTTC
CASSQDYKIGETQYF
>TRBJ2-7|many|TRBD2|TRBV20-1
TGCAGTGCTAGGGAGAGCGGGAGTCGGTACGAGCAGTACTTC
CSARESGSRYEQYF
>TRBJ2-1|few|NA|TRBV7-8
TGTGCCAGCAGCTTACCCCTCTACAACGGGCAGTTCTTC
CASSLPLYNGQFF
>TRBJ2-5|NA|NA|TRBV4-1
TGCGCCAGCAGCCAAGATGGTTTGGGGACCCAGTACTTC
CASSQDGLGTQYF
>TRBJ1-5|NA|TRBD1|TRBV12-3/TRBV12-4
TGTGCCAGCAGTCTACTGACAGGGGTTGGTCAGCCCCAGCATTTT
CASSLLTGVGQPQHF
>TRBJ2-7|NA|TRBD2|TRBV10-3
TGTGCCACCGGACGAGCGGGAGCGAACTACGAGCAGTACTTC
CATGRAGANYEQYF
>TRBJ2-7|NA|TRBD1|TRBV4-2
TGTGCCAGCAGCCAAGATAGGACAGGGGTCTACGAGCAGTACTTC
CASSQDRTGVYEQYF
>TRBJ2-1|few|NA|TRBV20-1
TGCAGTGCTAGAGACCCAGGGGACTACACCCACAATGAGCAGTTCTTC
CSARDPGDYTHNEQFF
>TRBJ2-5|NA|TRBD2|TRBV3-1
TGTGCCAGCAGCCAAGATGTACTAGCGGGGCTCCAAGAGACCCAGTACTTC
CASSQDVLAGLQETQYF
>TRBJ2-1|NA|TRBD2|TRBV14
TGTGCCAGCAGCCAAGATCGTATGGTAGCGGGATACAATGAGCAGTTCTTC
CASSQDRMVAGYNEQFF
>TRBJ1-6|NA|TRBD1|TRBV28
TGTGCCAGCAGCAGCGGACAGGACTATAATTCACCCCTCCACTTT
CASSSGQDYNSPLHF
>TRBJ2-1|NA|TRBD2|TRBV11-2
TGTGCCAGCTTACTAGCGTCGTCCAATGAGCAGTTCTTC
CASLLASSNEQFF